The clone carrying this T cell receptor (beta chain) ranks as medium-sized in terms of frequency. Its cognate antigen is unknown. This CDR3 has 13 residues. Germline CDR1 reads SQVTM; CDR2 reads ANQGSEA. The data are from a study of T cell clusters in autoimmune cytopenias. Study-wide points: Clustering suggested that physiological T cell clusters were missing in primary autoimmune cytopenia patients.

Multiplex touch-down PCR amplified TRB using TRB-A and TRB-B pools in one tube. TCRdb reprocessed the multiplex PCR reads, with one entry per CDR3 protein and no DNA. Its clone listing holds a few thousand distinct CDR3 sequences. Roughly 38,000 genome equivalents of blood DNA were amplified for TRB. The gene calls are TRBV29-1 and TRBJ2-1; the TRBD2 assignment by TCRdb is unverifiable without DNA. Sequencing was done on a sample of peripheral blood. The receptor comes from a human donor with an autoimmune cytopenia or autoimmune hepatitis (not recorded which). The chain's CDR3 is CSVSGLRDNEQFF.